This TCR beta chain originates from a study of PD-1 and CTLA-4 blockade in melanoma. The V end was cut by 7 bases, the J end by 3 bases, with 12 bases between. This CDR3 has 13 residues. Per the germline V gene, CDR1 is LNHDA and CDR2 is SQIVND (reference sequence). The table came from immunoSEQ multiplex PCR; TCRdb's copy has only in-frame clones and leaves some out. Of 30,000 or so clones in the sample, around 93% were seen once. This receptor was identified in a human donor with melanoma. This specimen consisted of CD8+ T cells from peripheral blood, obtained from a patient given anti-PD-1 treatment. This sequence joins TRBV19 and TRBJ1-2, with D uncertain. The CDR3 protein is CASNDFADYGYTF. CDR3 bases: TGTGCCAGTAACGACTTTGCTGACTATGGCTACACCTTC.